What follows describes a single TCR beta chain. Antigen specificity is unknown. Library preparation tagged each individual cDNA molecule with a unique molecular identifier. Authors' data handling: Sampled TCR counts reached a median of about 90,000 per sample, with values ranging from about 23,224 to 690,600. TCRdb used MiXCR to reprocess the 5' RACE reads, holding one entry per CDR3 protein. What appears here as the V and J calls and clone size reflects TCRdb's work, not the paper's. The sample carries under 150,000 distinct CDR3 sequences, approximately 20% recorded once. The data were taken from a study of human T cells and chemical hapten exposure. Study-wide context: Yields of TCR per sample differed, chiefly owing to small differences in pooled library volume. Study results and caveats: TCRs whose frequency exceeded 1 in 1000 remained the same following DPC sensitization.

CDR1 and CDR2 (germline): DFQATT, SNEGSKA (reference sequence). The CDR3 has 17 amino acids. The V gene end was trimmed by 1 base and the J gene end by 2 bases; junction bases not matched to a gene: 7. Unfractionated whole blood yielded the extracted total RNA. The chain uses TRBV20-1 and TRBJ2-3; 12 bases are shared with TRBD2. The receptor was derived from a human donor in good health. CDR3 amino acids: CSARAGTSGFLTDTQYF. The CDR3 bases are TGCAGTGCTAGAGCCGGGACTAGCGGGTTTCTCACAGATACGCAGTATTTT.